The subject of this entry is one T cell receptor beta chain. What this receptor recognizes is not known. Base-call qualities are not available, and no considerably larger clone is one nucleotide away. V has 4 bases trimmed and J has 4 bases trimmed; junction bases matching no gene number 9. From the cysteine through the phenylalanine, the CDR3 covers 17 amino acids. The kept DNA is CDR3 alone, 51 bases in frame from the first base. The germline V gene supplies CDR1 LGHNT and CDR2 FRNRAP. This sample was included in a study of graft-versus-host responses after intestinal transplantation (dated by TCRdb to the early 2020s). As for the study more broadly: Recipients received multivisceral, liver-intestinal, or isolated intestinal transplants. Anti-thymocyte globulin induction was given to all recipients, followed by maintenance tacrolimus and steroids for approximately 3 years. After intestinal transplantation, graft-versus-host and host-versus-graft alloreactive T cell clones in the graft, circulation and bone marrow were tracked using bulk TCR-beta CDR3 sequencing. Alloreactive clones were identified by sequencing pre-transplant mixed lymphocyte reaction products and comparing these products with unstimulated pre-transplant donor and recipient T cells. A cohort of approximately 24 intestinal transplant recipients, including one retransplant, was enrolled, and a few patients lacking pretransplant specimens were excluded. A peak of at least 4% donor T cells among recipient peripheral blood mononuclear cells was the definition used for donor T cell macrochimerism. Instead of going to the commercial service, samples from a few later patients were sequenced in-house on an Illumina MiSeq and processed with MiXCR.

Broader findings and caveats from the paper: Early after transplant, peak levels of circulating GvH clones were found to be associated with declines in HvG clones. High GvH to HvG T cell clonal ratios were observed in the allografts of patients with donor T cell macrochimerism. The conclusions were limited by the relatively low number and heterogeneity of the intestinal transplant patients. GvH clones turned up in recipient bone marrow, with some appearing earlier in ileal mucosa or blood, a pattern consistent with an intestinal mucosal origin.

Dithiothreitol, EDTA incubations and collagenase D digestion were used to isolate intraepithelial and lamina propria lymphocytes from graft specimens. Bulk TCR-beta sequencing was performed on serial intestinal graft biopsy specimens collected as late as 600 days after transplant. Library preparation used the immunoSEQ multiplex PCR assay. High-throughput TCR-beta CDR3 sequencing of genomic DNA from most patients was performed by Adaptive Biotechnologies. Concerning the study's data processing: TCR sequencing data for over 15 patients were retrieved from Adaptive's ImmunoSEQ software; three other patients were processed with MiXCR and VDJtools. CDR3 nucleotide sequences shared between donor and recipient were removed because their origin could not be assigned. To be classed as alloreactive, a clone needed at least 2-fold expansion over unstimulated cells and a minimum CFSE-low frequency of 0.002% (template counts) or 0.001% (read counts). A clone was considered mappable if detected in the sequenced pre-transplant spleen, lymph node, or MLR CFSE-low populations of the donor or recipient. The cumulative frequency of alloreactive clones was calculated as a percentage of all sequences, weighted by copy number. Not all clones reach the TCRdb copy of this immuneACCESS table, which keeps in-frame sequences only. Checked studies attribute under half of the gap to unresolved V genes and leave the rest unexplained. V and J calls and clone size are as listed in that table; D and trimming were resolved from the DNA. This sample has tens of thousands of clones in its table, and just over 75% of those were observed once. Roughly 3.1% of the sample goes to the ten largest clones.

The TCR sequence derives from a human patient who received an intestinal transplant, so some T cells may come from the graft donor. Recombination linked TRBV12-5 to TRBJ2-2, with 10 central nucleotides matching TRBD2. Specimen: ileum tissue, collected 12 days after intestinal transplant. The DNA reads TGTGCTAGTGGTTCCAACCCAGCGGGAGGGGTCACCGGGGAGCTGTTTTTT. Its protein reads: CASGSNPAGGVTGELFF.